This TCR beta chain was identified during a study of chemoradiotherapy in HPV16-positive cancers. The study's findings and limits: During treatment, candidate HPV-specific clones and E7-related motifs expanded in tumor. Better recurrence-free survival went with HPV-responsive T-cell expansion in HPV16-positive patients.

Trimming took 7 bases from V and 5 from J, leaving 14 bases between them. CDR1 is LNHDA, CDR2 SQIVND, per germline (reference sequence). This CDR3 spans 14 amino acids. Over chemoradiotherapy, repertoires were sampled more than once. Repertoires were generated with immunoSEQ multiplex PCR, while TCRdb's copy carries only in-frame clones and drops some. The data hold around 1,600 clones, with 90% to 95% observed a single time. Concerning this clone: Antigen specificity is unknown.

The receptor's source is a human donor with HPV-associated anogenital cancer. The input for sequencing was tumor tissue, taken from a patient who underwent chemoradiotherapy. The V gene is TRBV19, the J gene TRBJ2-2; D is ambiguous. For the CDR3, the DNA is TGTGCCAGTAATTTAGGACGGTCAACCGGGGAGCTGTTTTTT. Residues: CASNLGRSTGELFF.